This T cell receptor (beta chain) is from a study of cytomegalovirus exposure and HLA in healthy donors. Amplification used 60 Vbeta primers and 13 Jbeta primers. Profiling relied on immunoSEQ multiplex PCR, and the TCRdb table lists in-frame clones only, not all of them. The data contain under 200,000 clones, roughly four fifths of them singletons. The CDR3 extends over 15 amino acids. Trimming stripped 4 bases from V and 2 bases from J, with 9 bases between. Germline lookup yields CDR1 ENHRY and CDR2 SYGVKD. The specimen sequenced was PBMCs. The sequence was obtained from a man aged 35 to 55 in good health and CMV-seronegative. V gene TRBV10-3 combines with J gene TRBJ2-6, with a possible D match to TRBD1 (5 bases). The CDR3 spells CAISAREAGANVLTF. The CDR3 DNA follows: TGTGCCATCAGTGCCAGGGAAGCTGGGGCCAACGTCCTGACTTTC.